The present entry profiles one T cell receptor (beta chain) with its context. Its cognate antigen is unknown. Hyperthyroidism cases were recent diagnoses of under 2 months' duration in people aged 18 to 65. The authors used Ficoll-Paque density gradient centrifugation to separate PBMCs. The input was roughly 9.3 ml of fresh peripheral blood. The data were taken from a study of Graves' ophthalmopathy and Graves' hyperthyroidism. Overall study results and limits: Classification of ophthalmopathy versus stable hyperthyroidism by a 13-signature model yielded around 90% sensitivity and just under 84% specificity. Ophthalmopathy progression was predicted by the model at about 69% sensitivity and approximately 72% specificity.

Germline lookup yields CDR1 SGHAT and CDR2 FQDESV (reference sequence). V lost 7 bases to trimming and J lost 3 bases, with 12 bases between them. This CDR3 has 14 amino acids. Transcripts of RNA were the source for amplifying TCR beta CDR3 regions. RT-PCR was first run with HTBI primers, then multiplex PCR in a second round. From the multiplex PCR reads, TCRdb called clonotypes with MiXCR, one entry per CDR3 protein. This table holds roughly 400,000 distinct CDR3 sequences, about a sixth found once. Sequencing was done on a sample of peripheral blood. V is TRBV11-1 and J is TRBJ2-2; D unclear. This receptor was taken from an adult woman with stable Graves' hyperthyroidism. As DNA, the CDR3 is TGTGCCAGCAACTTCGGGCCACACACCGGGGAGCTGTTTTTT. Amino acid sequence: CASNFGPHTGELFF.